These 5 T cell receptor beta chains originate from one sample sequenced in a study of OX40 agonist ivuxolimab in advanced cancers. Sequencing was performed with immunoSEQ multiplex PCR; in TCRdb, only in-frame clones are kept and a portion is missing. The sample holds 90,000 or so clones, roughly 90% seen once. This specimen consisted of CD4+ or CD8+ T cells sorted from blood, obtained in a trial of the OX40 agonist ivuxolimab. The receptors stem from an adult with an advanced solid tumor such as melanoma, head and neck, liver or kidney cancer.

V and J are TRBV29-1 and TRBJ2-5; D may be TRBD2 (6 bases). Trimming removed 1 base at V and 0 bases at J, with 15 bases between. CDR3 size: 16 residues. Germline assignment: CDR1 SQVTM and CDR2 ANQGSEA. The CDR3 sequence: CSVEGGNRGYQETQYF. In nucleotides, the CDR3 is TGCAGCGTTGAAGGGGGAAATCGGGGGTACCAAGAGACCCAGTACTTC.

V usage is TRBV29-1 and J usage is TRBJ1-1, with D uncertain. The germline CDR1 and CDR2 sequences are SQVTM and ANQGSEA. The CDR3 length is 11 residues. V lost 3 bases and J lost 1, with 3 bases in between. The DNA of the CDR3 is TGCAGCGTTGAGAAGAACACTGAAGCTTTCTTT. Its protein product is CSVEKNTEAFF.

The V gene is TRBV6-5, the J gene TRBJ1-4, with 7 bases lining up with TRBD1. The V gene end was trimmed by 6 bases and the J gene end by 5 bases; junction bases not matched to a gene: 6. The germline CDR1 and CDR2 sequences are MNHEY and SVGAGI. The CDR3 loop spans 14 amino acids. CDR3 region: CASSWGQSNEKLFF. For the CDR3, the DNA is TGTGCCAGCAGCTGGGGACAGAGCAATGAAAAACTGTTTTTT.

J is TRBJ2-5 and V is TRBV5-1, with 9 bases lining up with TRBD2. Germline trimming cut 1 base from V and 3 bases from J; bases unmatched to any gene: 4. Germline CDR1 SGHRS, CDR2 YFSETQ. This CDR3 has 15 amino acids. The CDR3, as DNA: TGCGCCAGCAGCTTGAATCCTAGCGGGGAAGAGACCCAGTACTTC. Translation gives CASSLNPSGEETQYF.

J is TRBJ2-1 and V is TRBV5-4; D perhaps matches TRBD2 (7 bases). Looked up from germline, CDR1 is SGHNT and CDR2 is YYREEE (reference sequence). This CDR3 is built from 16 residues. V dropped 4 bases and J dropped 0 bases, with 14 bases sitting between them. For the CDR3, the DNA is TGTGCCAGCAGCCCCGGGGGGCCCCTCTCCTACAATGAGCAGTTCTTC. Amino acids: CASSPGGPLSYNEQFF.